Listed here is a single T cell receptor beta chain. Its specificity is unknown. TCRdb reprocessed the reads via MiXCR and lists one record per CDR3 protein. The sample includes around 310,000 distinct CDR3 sequences, under 35% of them seen just once. These data come from a study of T cell repertoires in cytomegalovirus infection. Turning to the study itself: Public TCR beta signatures provided an indication of both CMV infection and a matching HLA type.

Study-wide results and limits: CMV carriers having the relevant HLA were flagged by cumulative public TCR beta family frequency.

V lost 8 bases, J lost 6 bases, and 17 bases lay in between. The CDR3 is 13 residues long. Looked up from germline, CDR1 is MNHNY and CDR2 is SVGAGI (reference sequence). This TCR came from a human donor in good health (CMV status not recorded). Some clones in this sample may be carry-over from other donors' samples. The material was cultured PBMCs, obtained from culture after CMV antigen stimulation. The chain combines TRBV6-6 with TRBJ2-7; D could derive from TRBD1 or TRBD2 (5 bases each). The CDR3: CASPGTALGEQYF. CDR3 sequence (DNA): TGTGCCAGCCCCGGGACGGCCTTGGGCGAGCAGTACTTC.